A selection of T cell receptor beta chains follows, all from one sample in a study of cytomegalovirus exposure and HLA in healthy donors. The repertoire was sequenced with immunoSEQ multiplex PCR; TCRdb's copy has only in-frame clones and lacks some. Among approximately 160,000 clones, around 79% were seen once, and the ten largest hold 2.6%. The sequenced sample consisted of PBMCs. The receptors were sampled from a woman aged 35 to 49 in good health and CMV-seropositive. Both conserved end residues are part of each CDR3. The D gene is left open where the match is weak. The listing skips clone size in some rows; elsewhere it reads once, few, many or a size class.

j_call	v_call	clone_size	d_call	cdr3_aa	cdr3_nt
TRBJ2-7	TRBV29-1	-	TRBD1	CSGGQGEEQYF	TGCAGCGGGGGACAGGGCGAAGAGCAGTACTTC
TRBJ2-7	TRBV5-6	few	TRBD2	CASSFDLAGTSYEQYF	TGTGCCAGCAGCTTTGATCTAGCGGGGACCTCCTACGAGCAGTACTTC
TRBJ2-7	TRBV7-2	-	-	CASSLDRLNEQYF	TGTGCCAGCAGCTTAGACAGGTTGAACGAGCAGTACTTC
TRBJ2-3	TRBV9	-	-	CASSGDFTDTQYF	TGTGCCAGCAGCGGGGACTTCACAGATACGCAGTATTTT
TRBJ2-4	TRBV2	-	-	CASSALGVAKNIQYF	TGTGCCAGCAGTGCCTTAGGGGTTGCCAAAAACATTCAGTACTTC
TRBJ1-1	TRBV9	few	-	CASSVGGGGTEAFF	TGTGCCAGCAGCGTAGGAGGGGGGGGCACTGAAGCTTTCTTT
TRBJ1-2	TRBV10-3	-	-	CAINTPTDNYGYTF	TGTGCCATCAACACCCCGACAGATAACTATGGCTACACCTTC
TRBJ2-1	TRBV7-8	-	TRBD2	CASRTGTSGGLNEQFF	TGTGCCAGCAGGACCGGGACTAGCGGGGGCCTCAATGAGCAGTTCTTC
TRBJ1-1	TRBV10-2	-	TRBD1	CASSERYRGDTEAFF	TGCGCCAGCAGTGAGCGTTACAGGGGGGACACTGAAGCTTTCTTT
TRBJ1-5	TRBV5-1	few	-	CALGRNQPQHF	TGCGCCCTCGGTCGGAATCAGCCCCAGCATTTT
TRBJ1-1	TRBV14	-	-	CASSQDQGEAFF	TGTGCCAGCAGCCAAGATCAGGGGGAAGCTTTCTTT
TRBJ2-5	TRBV28	-	-	CASSLPQGQETQYF	TGTGCCAGCAGTTTGCCCCAGGGCCAAGAGACCCAGTACTTC
TRBJ2-3	TRBV5-1	-	-	CASSLEGEDTQYF	TGCGCCAGCAGCTTGGAGGGGGAAGATACGCAGTATTTT
TRBJ1-2	TRBV19	-	-	CASSTPLRGGGSYGYTF	TGTGCCAGTAGTACCCCCTTACGCGGGGGCGGTTCCTATGGCTACACCTTC
TRBJ2-5	TRBV30	-	TRBD2	CAWSALFSGREETQYF	TGTGCCTGGAGCGCCCTTTTTAGCGGGAGAGAGGAGACCCAGTACTTC
TRBJ1-1	TRBV7-9	few	-	CASSLINPRVPEAFF	TGTGCCAGCAGCTTAATAAACCCACGGGTTCCTGAAGCTTTCTTT
TRBJ2-7	TRBV7-9	few	-	CASSLKGHSSYEQYF	TGTGCCAGCAGCTTGAAGGGACATTCCTCCTACGAGCAGTACTTC
TRBJ1-1	TRBV15	-	-	CATSTRLWTEAFF	TGTGCCACCAGCACCCGACTTTGGACTGAAGCTTTCTTT
TRBJ1-2	TRBV5-1	-	-	CASSFETVPGYTF	TGCGCCAGCAGCTTCGAGACAGTACCTGGCTACACCTTC
TRBJ1-3	TRBV29-1	-	-	CSVASGNTIYF	TGCAGCGTGGCCTCTGGAAACACCATATATTTT
TRBJ1-6	TRBV25-1	-	-	CASGYRDSPLHF	TGTGCCAGCGGCTACAGGGATTCACCCCTCCACTTT
TRBJ1-1	TRBV6-5	-	TRBD1	CASSYSGQGWDTEAFF	TGTGCCAGCAGTTACTCAGGACAGGGATGGGACACTGAAGCTTTCTTT
TRBJ2-7	TRBV5-6	-	TRBD2	CASRLAGSSYEQYF	TGTGCCAGCCGACTAGCGGGGTCCTCCTACGAGCAGTACTTC
TRBJ2-3	TRBV28	-	TRBD1	CASSLMTGELTDTQYF	TGTGCCAGCAGTTTAATGACAGGGGAGTTAACAGATACGCAGTATTTT
TRBJ1-1	TRBV30	-	TRBD1	CAWRGEQGAGTEAFF	TGTGCCTGGAGGGGGGAACAGGGGGCAGGCACTGAAGCTTTCTTT
TRBJ2-5	TRBV5-8	-	-	CASSPRLPLQETQYF	TGTGCCAGCAGCCCCCGACTACCCCTCCAAGAGACCCAGTACTTC
TRBJ1-2	TRBV6-5	once	TRBD1	CASSYTGGYQGYTF	TGTGCCAGCAGTTACACAGGGGGCTATCAAGGCTACACCTTC
TRBJ1-2	TRBV6-5	-	-	CASSYGSGTKTF	TGTGCCAGCAGTTACGGGAGCGGGACGAAGACCTTC
TRBJ2-7	TRBV7-9	-	TRBD2	CASSASGSSYEQYF	TGTGCCAGCAGCGCTAGCGGGAGCTCCTACGAGCAGTACTTC